This section outlines one T cell receptor beta chain sequence together with its context. This specimen comes from a study of control samples from healthy donors and cancer patients. This CDR3 is 13 amino acids long. Trimming removed 1 base at V and 3 bases at J, with 7 bases between. Germline V CDR1 and CDR2: SGHTS, YDEGEE. Produced via immunoSEQ multiplex PCR; TCRdb's table is partial and in-frame only. The sample has roughly 120,000 clones, roughly 90% seen once. This chain connects TRBV5-8 to TRBJ1-2; D call uncertain. This sequence was found in a woman aged 60-75 years with lung cancer. Sequencing was performed on PBMCs. The chain's CDR3 is CASSLLGDYGYTF. CDR3 in DNA: TGTGCCAGCAGCTTGCTAGGTGACTATGGCTACACCTTC.